This T cell receptor beta chain came from a study of blood T cell repertoires in COVID-19. Study overall: The United States, Italy and Spain were the sources of the acute and convalescent COVID-19 samples. Sample material is recorded as cDNA or gDNA derived from T cells, B-cell-depleted T cells, or PBMCs.

This CDR3 is 14 amino acids long. Losses at the gene ends were 4 bases for V and 8 bases for J; bases not matched to a gene: 8. Germline V CDR1 and CDR2: LGHDT, YNNKEL (reference sequence). A few counts support this clone. Under the authors' procedure: Reference gene primer amplification gave nucleated cell count estimates. Clones were sequenced by immunoSEQ multiplex PCR, and TCRdb holds only the in-frame ones, with some missing. V, J and clone size were drawn from that table, and D and trimming were deduced from the DNA. The sample lists 150,000 to 170,000 clones; around four fifths were seen once. Sequencing was carried out using peripheral blood. The chain employs TRBV3-1 (or the pseudogene TRBV3-2) and TRBJ1-2, with 9 bases matching TRBD1. This TCR came from a woman of 80 years or more with acute or convalescent COVID-19. CDR3 nucleotide sequence: TGTGCCAGCAGCCTGAGGGACAGGGAAGGAGGCTACACCTTC. Amino acids: CASSLRDREGGYTF.